These 21 T cell receptor beta chains were sequenced from one sample in a study of blood T cell repertoires in COVID-19. TCRdb keeps only in-frame clones here, not all; method: immunoSEQ multiplex PCR. Here the sample spans about 46,000 clones, around 89% being singletons. The sample comprised peripheral blood. These TCRs come from a man between 45 and 60 years old with active COVID-19.

The CDR3 DNA follows: TGTGCCAGCAGTTACTCCTCGCGCGCTGGCTACACCTTC. Its translation: CASSYSSRAGYTF. The rearrangement uses TRBV6-5 and TRBJ1-2; D gene uncertain. Germline V gene data show CDR1 as MNHEY and CDR2 as SVGAGI. V was trimmed by 0 bases and J by 7 bases, leaving 9 bases between them. CDR3 size: 13 residues.

The chain has TRBV25-1 and TRBJ2-1, with 13 bases identical to TRBD2. This CDR3 has 17 residues. Trimming at V came to 3 bases and at J to 8 bases, leaving 10 bases not matched to a gene. Germline V lookup: CDR1 MGHDK, CDR2 SYGVNS. The CDR3 bases are TGTGCCAGCAGTGACCCCCGACTAGCGGGAGGCATCGATGAGCAGTTCTTC. It is translated as CASSDPRLAGGIDEQFF.

This chain uses TRBV2 with TRBJ2-5; weak D call: TRBD1 (7 bases). Germline V gene data show CDR1 as SNHLY and CDR2 as FYNNEI. V lost 7 bases, J lost 5 bases, and 14 bases lay in between. The CDR3 length is 13 residues. The CDR3 here is CASIPGGRETQYF. CDR3 bases: TGTGCCAGCATCCCAGGGGGGCGGGAGACCCAGTACTTC.

This clone was seen only once. The chain employs TRBV27 and TRBJ2-3; possible D gene TRBD2, 6 bases. The germline CDR1 and CDR2 sequences are MNHEY and SMNVEV (reference sequence). V was shortened by 3 bases and J by 1 base, with 17 bases between the two germline ends. The CDR3 is 17 amino acids. CDR3 sequence: CASSLIAAVTRTDTQYF. In nucleotides, the CDR3 is TGTGCCAGCAGTTTGATAGCGGCTGTTACCCGCACAGATACGCAGTATTTT.

The CDR3 is CASSLAGEGETGYTF. The CDR3 DNA reads as TGTGCCAGCAGCTTGGCCGGGGAGGGGGAGACTGGCTACACCTTC. The rearrangement uses TRBV5-5 and TRBJ1-2; D might be TRBD1 (6 bases). Looked up from germline, CDR1 is SGHKS and CDR2 is YYEKEE (reference sequence). This CDR3 region has 15 residues. V was cut by 0 bases and J by 7 bases, with 16 bases left in between.

This chain links TRBV11-2 with TRBJ2-6; D is unresolved. The CDR3 loop spans 19 amino acids. CDR1 is SGHAT and CDR2 is FQNNGV in the germline V gene. The V end was cut by 4 bases, the J end by 1 base, with 20 bases between. The CDR3 sequence: CASSSEVSRSGSGANVLTF. The CDR3 coding sequence is TGTGCCAGCAGCTCCGAGGTCTCTAGGTCGGGTTCTGGGGCCAACGTCCTGACTTTC.

Notes on this clone: A junction boundary mismatches the germline segment, possibly from a read error. The rearrangement uses TRBV19 and TRBJ1-2; no firm D call. From germline, CDR1 is LNHDA and CDR2 SQIVND (reference sequence). This CDR3 spans 14 amino acids. Here the CDR3 reads CASSIGRANYGYTF. In DNA, the CDR3 is TGTGCCAGTAGCATAGGGAGGGCCAACTATGGCTACACCTTC.

The chain recombines TRBV6-2 or TRBV6-3 with TRBJ1-1, with D uncertain. The germline gives CDR1 MNHEY, CDR2 SVGEGT. The CDR3 is 14 residues long. Between the trimmed V and J ends, which lost 0 bases and 5 bases, there was a span of 10 bases. CDR3 region: CASSYSTPGTEAFF. DNA of the CDR3: TGTGCCAGCAGTTACTCGACCCCCGGGACTGAAGCTTTCTTT.

The CDR3 reads CASSLRDNPYNEQFF. The CDR3 DNA follows: TGTGCCAGCAGCTTACGGGACAACCCCTACAATGAGCAGTTCTTC. V gene TRBV11-2 combines with J gene TRBJ2-1; D is possibly TRBD1 (6 bases). V was cut by 2 bases and J by 2 bases, with 10 bases left in between. The CDR3 sequence is 15 residues long. The germline gives CDR1 SGHAT, CDR2 FQNNGV.

The genes are TRBV27 and TRBJ2-3; D possibly corresponds to TRBD2 (6 bases). Germline CDR1 reads MNHEY; CDR2 reads SMNVEV (reference sequence). Trimming left V 0 bases short and J 4 bases short, with 8 bases between. This CDR3 has 14 amino acids. CDR3 in DNA: TGTGCCAGCAGTTTATCCCGCGGGGCAGATACGCAGTATTTT. It translates to CASSLSRGADTQYF.

The rearrangement uses TRBV5-1 and TRBJ2-5; 8 positions agree with TRBD2. The CDR3 is 15 amino acids. J lost 3 bases, V lost 4 bases, and 8 bases had no gene match. Germline V gives CDR1 SGHRS, CDR2 YFSETQ. The CDR3 sequence: CASSPLGAGEETQYF. In nucleotides, the CDR3 is TGCGCCAGCAGCCCCCTGGGAGCGGGGGAAGAGACCCAGTACTTC.

J is TRBJ2-7 and V is TRBV7-9; unclear D gene. The CDR3 has 13 residues. Between the trimmed V and J ends, which lost 6 bases and 1 base, there was a span of 10 bases. Germline CDR1 reads SEHNR; CDR2 reads FQNEAQ (reference sequence). The CDR3 nucleotides are TGTGCCAGCAGTCCCGGAGATTCCTACGAGCAGTACTTC. It codes for CASSPGDSYEQYF.

V usage is TRBV19 and J usage is TRBJ1-2; D gene uncertain. This CDR3 region has 16 residues. Germline V gene lookup returns CDR1 LNHDA and CDR2 SQIVND (reference sequence). V dropped 1 base and J dropped 4 bases, with 16 bases sitting between them. CDR3 in DNA: TGTGCCAGTAGTATAGGTCGCGACTTGGCCAGCTATGGCTACACCTTC. This encodes CASSIGRDLASYGYTF.

The chain carries TRBV19 and TRBJ1-2; 10 bases align to TRBD1. V lost 3 bases, J lost 4 bases, and 5 bases stayed unmatched. In germline, CDR1 is LNHDA, CDR2 SQIVND (reference sequence). The CDR3 length is 15 residues. This CDR3 is CASSIGTGDGYGYTF. The CDR3 nucleotides read TGTGCCAGTAGTATCGGGACAGGGGATGGCTATGGCTACACCTTC.

The chain has TRBV19 and TRBJ1-5; TRBD1 matches 12 bases. Trimming took 10 bases from V and 0 from J; bases not matched to a gene: 10. CDR1 is LNHDA, CDR2 SQIVND, per germline (reference sequence). This CDR3 comprises 17 residues. In DNA form, the CDR3 reads TGTGCCACCCGGGACAGGGGGCAGAAATATAGCAATCAGCCCCAGCATTTT. Its translation: CATRDRGQKYSNQPQHF.

The rearrangement links TRBV14 to TRBJ2-7; no clear D. In germline, CDR1 is SGHDN, CDR2 FVKESK. The germline V and J ends were trimmed by 2 bases and 12 bases, with 17 bases remaining between them. The CDR3 covers 13 residues. CDR3 residues: CASSQRYLSSAYF. The CDR3 DNA sequence: TGTGCCAGCAGCCAACGGTACCTCTCTTCTGCGTACTTC.

V gene TRBV19 combines with J gene TRBJ1-5, with D possibly being TRBD1 (6 bases). The germline V and J ends were trimmed by 7 bases and 3 bases, with 10 bases remaining between them. The CDR3 has 13 amino acids. Germline CDR1 reads LNHDA; CDR2 reads SQIVND (reference sequence). In DNA form, the CDR3 reads TGTGCCAGTATGGGGACACCCAATCAGCCCCAGCATTTT. This gives the protein CASMGTPNQPQHF.

The rearrangement joins TRBV19 to TRBJ1-2; 8 nucleotides agree with TRBD1. Germline V CDR1 and CDR2: LNHDA, SQIVND (reference sequence). The CDR3 covers 14 residues. J lost 0 bases, V lost 6 bases, and 3 bases had no gene match. The CDR3 nucleotides are TGTGCCAGTAGCCACAGGGGGGCTAACTATGGCTACACCTTC. The encoded protein is CASSHRGANYGYTF.

This clone was seen a single time. This rearrangement joins TRBV5-4 to TRBJ2-5; 16 bases align to TRBD2. Germline trimming cut 1 base from V and 2 bases from J; bases unmatched to any gene: 5. The CDR3 spans 18 residues. Germline assignment: CDR1 SGHNT and CDR2 YYREEE (reference sequence). The CDR3 spells CASSLRPGLAGGQETQYF. CDR3 nucleotide sequence: TGTGCCAGCAGCTTGAGGCCGGGACTAGCGGGGGGGCAAGAGACCCAGTACTTC.

The chain joins TRBV5-4 to TRBJ2-3, with TRBD2 matching over 16 bases. The CDR3 runs 16 residues. Germline assignment: CDR1 SGHNT and CDR2 YYREEE (reference sequence). V shed 5 bases, J shed 6 bases, and the junction held 6 bases outside the gene matches. CDR3 loop: CASRPGTSGRGDTQYF. The CDR3 coding sequence is TGTGCCAGCAGACCCGGGACTAGCGGGAGGGGTGATACGCAGTATTTT.

The DNA of the CDR3 is TGTGCCAGCAGCAAAGGGGAATTTCGGGAGCAGTACTTC. It is translated as CASSKGEFREQYF. V is TRBV11-2 and J is TRBJ2-7; maybe TRBD1 (5 bases). In germline, CDR1 is SGHAT, CDR2 FQNNGV. The CDR3 has 13 residues. Between the trimmed V and J ends, which lost 5 bases and 7 bases, there was a span of 15 bases.